This TCR beta chain was recorded in a study of shared clonotypes between healthy human individuals. Every donor was a Caucasian adult from Nashville, Tennessee. In the CD4+ fraction, cells were divided into CD45RA+ naive and CD45RA-negative memory subsets. The deep-level immunoSEQ assay was used. The protocol was immunoSEQ multiplex PCR, while the TCRdb copy is restricted to in-frame clones and leaves out a portion. The sample records 2 million to 2.5 million clones, 92% being singletons. Trimming removed 4 bases from V and 6 bases from J; junction bases left unmatched: 7. The CDR3 contains 14 residues. In germline, CDR1 is GTSNPN, CDR2 SVGIG (reference sequence). Study conclusions and caveats: Across subsets, estimated richness was generally greater for naive than for memory populations.

This clone was counted a few times. The antigen remains undetermined. Sequenced material: naive CD4+ T cells from PBMCs. Subset in this sample: CD45RA+ positively selected. This receptor was identified in a man aged 18 to 30 in good health. Some clones in this sample may be carry-over from other donors' samples. This chain connects TRBV30 to TRBJ1-1; 11 nucleotides align to TRBD1. CDR3: CAWTRDRGLAEAFF. CDR3 nucleotides: TGTGCCTGGACCCGGGACAGGGGGTTGGCTGAAGCTTTCTTT. Looking up the rest from reference TRBV30 and TRBJ1-1 gives the full variable domain: SQTIHQWPATLVQPVGSPLSLECTVEGTSNPNLYWYRQAAGRGLQLLFYSVGIGQISSEVPQNLSASRPQDRQFILSSKKLLLSDSGFYLCAWTRDRGLAEAFFGQGTRLTVV.